A selection of T cell receptor beta chains follows, all from one sample in a study of T cells in Graves' hyperthyroidism and ophthalmopathy. TCRdb passed the multiplex PCR reads through MiXCR, listing each CDR3 protein once. The table records roughly 93,000 distinct CDR3 sequences, 51% of them present only once. Specimen: blood. The receptor set was obtained from a woman between 35 and 50 years old with Graves' hyperthyroidism. The CDR3 runs from the conserved cysteine through the conserved F or W. The order of the fields is CDR3 protein, CDR3 DNA, J gene, CDR3 length, clone size, V gene, D gene. D genes are given only for firm matches. The size of a clone is reported for some rows only, either as once, few or many, or as a class for expanded clones.

CDR3: CASSYSGGRTDTQYF
DNA: TGTGCCAGCAGTTACTCAGGGGGGCGCACAGATACGCAGTATTTT
J: TRBJ2-3
length: 15
size: NA
V: TRBV6-5
D: NA

CDR3: CASSLRTGYEKLFF
DNA: TGTGCCAGCAGTCTCCGGACAGGGTATGAAAAACTGTTTTTT
J: TRBJ1-4
length: 14
size: once
V: TRBV12-3/TRBV12-4
D: TRBD1

CDR3: CASNPPNGGYTF
DNA: TGTGCCAGCAATCCGCCTAATGGAGGCTACACCTTC
J: TRBJ1-2
length: 12
size: many
V: TRBV6-5
D: NA

CDR3: CASSLDGLARIQETQYF
DNA: TGTGCCAGCAGCTTGGATGGACTAGCGAGGATCCAAGAGACCCAGTACTTC
J: TRBJ2-5
length: 17
size: NA
V: TRBV7-9
D: TRBD2

CDR3: CATSIPGNTGKLFF
DNA: TGTGCCACCAGTATCCCAGGGAACACCGGGAAGCTGTTTTTT
J: TRBJ2-2
length: 14
size: NA
V: TRBV15
D: NA

CDR3: CSVDGPNPHEQYF
DNA: TGCAGCGTTGACGGGCCTAATCCCCACGAGCAGTACTTC
J: TRBJ2-7
length: 13
size: NA
V: TRBV29-1
D: NA

CDR3: CASSVGFQEAFF
DNA: TGTGCCAGCAGCGTAGGCTTTCAAGAAGCTTTCTTT
J: TRBJ1-1
length: 12
size: many
V: TRBV9
D: NA

CDR3: CASSAGLMNTEAFF
DNA: TGTGCCAGCAGCGCAGGACTCATGAACACTGAAGCTTTCTTT
J: TRBJ1-1
length: 14
size: NA
V: TRBV7-2
D: NA

CDR3: CASRGEGGDPRYGYTF
DNA: TGTGCCAGCAGAGGTGAAGGGGGGGACCCACGCTATGGCTACACCTTC
J: TRBJ1-2
length: 16
size: NA
V: TRBV13
D: NA

CDR3: CATYGQEHSPLHF
DNA: TGTGCCACCTATGGGCAGGAACATTCACCCCTCCACTTT
J: TRBJ1-6
length: 13
size: medium-sized
V: TRBV2
D: NA

CDR3: CSAPNRGPYEQYF
DNA: TGCAGTGCCCCCAACCGGGGGCCCTACGAGCAGTACTTC
J: TRBJ2-7
length: 13
size: many
V: TRBV20-1
D: NA

CDR3: CASSLTPRGWDQETQYF
DNA: TGCGCCAGCAGCTTGACGCCAAGGGGGTGGGACCAAGAGACCCAGTACTTC
J: TRBJ2-5
length: 17
size: NA
V: TRBV5-1
D: NA

CDR3: CASSEPGRPYEQHF
DNA: TGTGCCAGCAGTGAACCAGGGAGGCCCTACGAGCAGCACTTC
J: TRBJ2-7
length: 14
size: NA
V: TRBV2
D: NA

CDR3: CASSLWRRGTGELFF
DNA: TGTGCCAGCAGCTTGTGGAGGAGGGGAACCGGGGAGCTGTTTTTT
J: TRBJ2-2
length: 15
size: NA
V: TRBV7-2
D: NA

CDR3: CASSQDRHSSYEQYF
DNA: TGTGCCAGCAGCCAAGATAGGCACAGCTCCTACGAGCAGTACTTC
J: TRBJ2-7
length: 15
size: NA
V: TRBV4-2
D: NA

CDR3: CASRGMDNSPLHF
DNA: TGTGCCAGCAGGGGGATGGATAATTCACCCCTCCACTTT
J: TRBJ1-6
length: 13
size: many
V: TRBV7-2
D: NA

CDR3: CASSPGVAGEQYF
DNA: TGTGCCAGCTCACCAGGGGTAGCGGGAGAGCAGTACTTC
J: TRBJ2-7
length: 13
size: few
V: TRBV12-3/TRBV12-4
D: TRBD2

CDR3: CSARGTSGIYEQYF
DNA: TGCAGTGCTAGAGGGACTAGCGGGATATACGAGCAGTACTTC
J: TRBJ2-7
length: 14
size: NA
V: TRBV20-1
D: TRBD2

CDR3: CATSEGSWGALHQPQHF
DNA: TGTGCCACCAGTGAAGGGAGTTGGGGGGCCCTCCATCAGCCCCAGCATTTT
J: TRBJ1-5
length: 17
size: many
V: TRBV24-1
D: NA

CDR3: CASSDKAWGYTF
DNA: TGTGCCAGCAGTGATAAGGCCTGGGGCTACACCTTC
J: TRBJ1-2
length: 12
size: many
V: TRBV6-5
D: NA

CDR3: CSASRGEGGDAYNSPLHF
DNA: TGCAGTGCCAGCAGAGGTGAAGGGGGGGACGCCTATAATTCACCCCTCCACTTT
J: TRBJ1-6
length: 18
size: NA
V: TRBV20-1
D: NA

CDR3: CATSPPTSGMQETQYF
DNA: TGTGCCACCAGCCCGCCGACTAGCGGCATGCAAGAGACCCAGTACTTC
J: TRBJ2-5
length: 16
size: NA
V: TRBV15
D: TRBD2

CDR3: CAISAADGNQPQHF
DNA: TGTGCCATCAGTGCTGCGGATGGCAATCAGCCCCAGCATTTT
J: TRBJ1-5
length: 14
size: NA
V: TRBV10-3
D: NA

CDR3: CASSPAGLGTGELFF
DNA: TGTGCCAGCAGTCCAGCGGGATTGGGGACCGGGGAGCTGTTTTTT
J: TRBJ2-2
length: 15
size: many
V: TRBV6-6
D: TRBD2

CDR3: CASSIYWGAGELFF
DNA: TGTGCCAGTAGTATCTATTGGGGCGCCGGGGAGCTGTTTTTT
J: TRBJ2-2
length: 14
size: many
V: TRBV19
D: NA

CDR3: CASSTLQEDSGNTIYF
DNA: TGTGCCAGCAGTACCCTACAGGAAGACTCTGGAAACACCATATATTTT
J: TRBJ1-3
length: 16
size: many
V: TRBV2
D: NA

CDR3: CSARRIGGTGELFF
DNA: TGCAGTGCTAGACGGATCGGGGGCACCGGGGAGCTGTTTTTT
J: TRBJ2-2
length: 14
size: many
V: TRBV20-1
D: NA

CDR3: CASSRRDTEAFF
DNA: TGCGCCAGCAGTCGGCGGGACACTGAAGCTTTCTTT
J: TRBJ1-1
length: 12
size: many
V: TRBV5-1
D: NA

CDR3: CASSARLATGEQYF
DNA: TGTGCCAGCAGCGCACGACTAGCAACGGGGGAGCAGTACTTC
J: TRBJ2-7
length: 14
size: NA
V: TRBV9
D: TRBD2

CDR3: CASSLPSDSSGNTF
DNA: TGCGCCAGCAGCTTACCCAGCGACAGCTCTGGAAACACCTTC
J: TRBJ1-2
length: 14
size: NA
V: TRBV5-1
D: NA

CDR3: CSALPRDWSDGYEQYF
DNA: TGCAGTGCCCTCCCCCGAGACTGGTCTGACGGCTACGAGCAGTACTTC
J: TRBJ2-7
length: 16
size: many
V: TRBV20-1
D: NA

CDR3: CASSIDLTGELFF
DNA: TGTGCCAGTAGTATAGACCTAACCGGGGAGCTGTTTTTT
J: TRBJ2-2
length: 13
size: many
V: TRBV19
D: NA

CDR3: CASSRGSVEKLFF
DNA: TGTGCCAGCTCTAGGGGCAGCGTAGAAAAACTGTTTTTT
J: TRBJ1-4
length: 13
size: many
V: TRBV2
D: NA

CDR3: CASRLGPTGELFF
DNA: TGCGCCAGCAGACTTGGACCTACAGGGGAGCTGTTTTTT
J: TRBJ2-2
length: 13
size: NA
V: TRBV5-1
D: NA

CDR3: CASSRTGAKETQYF
DNA: TGTGCCAGCAGCCGCACCGGGGCTAAAGAGACTCAGTACTTC
J: TRBJ2-5
length: 14
size: NA
V: TRBV14
D: NA

CDR3: CSARQDYEQYF
DNA: TGCAGTGCTAGGCAGGACTACGAGCAGTACTTC
J: TRBJ2-7
length: 11
size: few
V: TRBV20-1
D: NA

CDR3: CASSLVGLEDTGELFF
DNA: TGTGCCAGCAGCTTAGTCGGGCTAGAGGACACCGGGGAGCTGTTTTTT
J: TRBJ2-2
length: 16
size: many
V: TRBV7-8
D: NA

CDR3: CASSHTDRGADGYTF
DNA: TGCGCCAGCAGTCACACCGATCGAGGGGCTGACGGCTACACCTTC
J: TRBJ1-2
length: 15
size: many
V: TRBV4-1
D: NA

CDR3: CASSAMHSTGELFF
DNA: TGTGCCAGCAGTGCTATGCATAGCACCGGGGAGCTGTTTTTT
J: TRBJ2-2
length: 14
size: NA
V: TRBV28
D: NA

CDR3: CAIKPAGAGETQYF
DNA: TGTGCCATCAAGCCGGCGGGGGCCGGGGAGACCCAGTACTTC
J: TRBJ2-5
length: 14
size: NA
V: TRBV10-3
D: NA

CDR3: CASSQWTSGSRETQYF
DNA: TGTGCCAGCAGCCAGTGGACTAGCGGGAGCAGGGAGACCCAGTACTTC
J: TRBJ2-5
length: 16
size: NA
V: TRBV7-8
D: TRBD2

CDR3: CASSTGGDPYVSTDTQYF
DNA: TGCGCCAGCAGCACGGGCGGTGACCCCTACGTGAGCACAGATACGCAGTATTTT
J: TRBJ2-3
length: 18
size: once
V: TRBV5-1
D: NA